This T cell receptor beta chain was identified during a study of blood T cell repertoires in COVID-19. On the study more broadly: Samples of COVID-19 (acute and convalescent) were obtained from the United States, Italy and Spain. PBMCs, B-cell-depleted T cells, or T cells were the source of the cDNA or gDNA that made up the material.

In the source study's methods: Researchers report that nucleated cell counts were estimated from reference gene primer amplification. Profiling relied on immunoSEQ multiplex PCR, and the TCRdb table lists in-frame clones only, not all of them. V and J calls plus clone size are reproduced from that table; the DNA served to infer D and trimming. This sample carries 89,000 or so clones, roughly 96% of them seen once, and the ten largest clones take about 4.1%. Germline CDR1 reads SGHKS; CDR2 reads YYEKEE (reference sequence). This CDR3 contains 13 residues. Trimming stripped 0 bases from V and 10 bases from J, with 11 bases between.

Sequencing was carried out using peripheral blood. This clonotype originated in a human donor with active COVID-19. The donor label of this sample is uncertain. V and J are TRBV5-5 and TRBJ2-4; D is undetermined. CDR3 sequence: CASSLDSHLIQYF. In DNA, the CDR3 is TGTGCCAGCAGCTTGGACAGCCACCTTATTCAGTACTTC.